The clone carrying this T cell receptor (beta chain) was found once. This CDR3 region has 12 residues. The V and J ends lost 5 bases and 4 bases respectively, with 8 bases between them. Per germline, CDR1 KGHSH and CDR2 LQKENI. In the study's own analysis: Amplifying reference gene primers gave estimates of nucleated cell counts. Profiling relied on immunoSEQ multiplex PCR, and the TCRdb table lists in-frame clones only, not all of them. The V and J calls and clone size were taken over from that table, and D and trimming were inferred from the DNA. Among 50,000 or so clones listed, roughly 90% were seen once. The data originate from a study of blood T cell repertoires in COVID-19. Study overall: The United States, Italy and Spain provided the acute and convalescent COVID-19 samples. Sample material is recorded as cDNA or gDNA derived from T cells, B-cell-depleted T cells, or PBMCs.

The chain couples TRBV18 to TRBJ1-2; D not resolved. The specimen sequenced was peripheral blood. The source of this sequence is an elderly man with acute or convalescent COVID-19. The CDR3: CASSTTSYGYTF. The DNA of the CDR3 is TGTGCCAGCTCAACTACTTCCTATGGCTACACCTTC.